The 31 T cell receptor beta chains given below trace back to one sample, sequenced in a study of technical replicates of blood from several donors (dated by TCRdb to the late 2010s). The method was the immunoSEQ multiplex PCR assay. The clones in this table, taken by TCRdb from immuneACCESS, are in-frame only. Not every clone is retained; where verified, under half of the shortfall comes from an unresolved V gene, and the cause of the rest is unknown. The sample yields about 59,000 clones; roughly 97% were counted once. In total, the top ten clones hold over 0.15% of the sample. Sequencing was carried out using T cells isolated from PBMCs. The receptors here all came from a human donor in good health.

This clone was detected only a few times. The chain is built from TRBV7-3 and TRBJ1-1; D is unclear. Trimming removed 5 bases at V and 10 bases at J, with 14 bases between. The CDR3 sequence is 12 residues long. Per germline, CDR1 SGHTA and CDR2 FQGTGA. For the CDR3, the DNA is TGTGCCAGCAGCCCCGGGGAGGGTACAGCTTTCTTT. This sequence encodes CASSPGEGTAFF.

CDR3 bases: TGTGCCAGCAGTGAATCGACAGGGTTTTTTGACACTGAAGCTTTCTTT. It encodes CASSESTGFFDTEAFF. This chain links TRBV6-1 with TRBJ1-1, with 7 bases identical to TRBD1. From germline, CDR1 is MNHNS and CDR2 SASEGT. J lost 3 bases, V lost 2 bases, and 9 bases had no gene match. The CDR3 is 16 residues long.

The rearrangement joins TRBV10-2 to TRBJ1-3; 7 bases match TRBD1. After removal of 2 bases from V and 0 bases from J, the junction contained 7 bases not matched to a gene. The germline V gene has CDR1 WSHSY and CDR2 SAAADI. This CDR3 is built from 17 residues. CDR3 amino acids: CASSEGTVKLSGNTIYF. The CDR3 DNA reads as TGCGCCAGCAGTGAGGGGACAGTAAAACTCTCTGGAAACACCATATATTTT.

V is TRBV5-1 and J is TRBJ1-6; D unclear. In germline, CDR1 is SGHRS, CDR2 YFSETQ. Trimming removed 5 bases at V and 8 bases at J, with 20 bases between. The CDR3 runs to 16 residues. CDR3 residues: CASSPKTGEGDSPLHF. The CDR3 coding sequence is TGCGCCAGCAGTCCAAAGACCGGGGAGGGTGATTCACCCCTCCACTTT. Variable domain in full (rest from reference TRBV5-1 and TRBJ1-6): KAGVTQTPRYLIKTRGQQVTLSCSPISGHRSVSWYQQTPGQGLQFLFEYFSETQRNKGNFPGRFSGRQFSNSRSEMNVSTLELGDSALYLCASSPKTGEGDSPLHFGNGTRLTVT.

As DNA, the CDR3 is TGCGCCAGCAGCTTGGAGCCGAACACTGAAGCTTTCTTT. Encoded protein: CASSLEPNTEAFF. The V gene is TRBV5-1, the J gene TRBJ1-1; D call uncertain. Germline V gives CDR1 SGHRS, CDR2 YFSETQ. Trimming left V 0 bases short and J 1 base short, with 4 bases between. The CDR3 spans 13 residues. Together with reference TRBV5-1 and TRBJ1-1, the CDR3 gives the full variable domain: KAGVTQTPRYLIKTRGQQVTLSCSPISGHRSVSWYQQTPGQGLQFLFEYFSETQRNKGNFPGRFSGRQFSNSRSEMNVSTLELGDSALYLCASSLEPNTEAFFGQGTRLTVV.

V and J are TRBV5-4 and TRBJ1-1; the D gene is possibly TRBD1 (5 bases). This CDR3 is built from 12 residues. V shed 2 bases and J shed 13 bases, with 15 bases lying between them. Germline V lookup: CDR1 SGHNT, CDR2 YYREEE (reference sequence). The CDR3 bases are TGTGCCAGCAGCTTCGGAGGGACTATTGTTTTCTTT. As protein: CASSFGGTIVFF.

The CDR3 DNA sequence: TGTGCCTGGAGTGTACGGGTTGAAAAACTGTTTTTT. It is translated as CAWSVRVEKLFF. This sequence joins TRBV30 and TRBJ1-4; D uncertain. CDR3 size: 12 residues. Per germline, CDR1 GTSNPN and CDR2 SVGIG (reference sequence). Trimming cost V 0 bases and J 7 bases, with 6 bases left between them.

This clone occurred once. V and J are TRBV21-1 and TRBJ2-1; the table assigns TRBD2, which was not confirmed against the DNA. TRBV21-1 is annotated as a pseudogene. The length of the CDR3 is 15 residues. The CDR3 reads CASSNHFGSPNEQFF. DNA of the CDR3: TGTGCCAGCAGCAATCATTTCGGGAGCCCCAATGAGCAGTTCTTC.

This chain links TRBV27 with TRBJ1-3; tentative D call: TRBD1 (5 bases). V lost 2 bases and J 6 bases, leaving 8 bases between the germline ends. Germline V gene sequence: CDR1 MNHEY, CDR2 SMNVEV (reference sequence). This CDR3 region has 13 residues. DNA for the CDR3: TGTGCCAGCAGTTTACGGGGGTCAAACACCATATATTTT. Translating gives CASSLRGSNTIYF.

The rearrangement joins TRBV30 to TRBJ2-2, with 8 bases identical to TRBD2. V trimming: 3 bases; J trimming: 4 bases; junction bases outside the gene matches: 7. From germline, CDR1 is GTSNPN and CDR2 SVGIG (reference sequence). There are 15 residues in the CDR3. This CDR3 reads CAWRTIAGRTGELFF. For the CDR3, the DNA is TGTGCCTGGAGGACCATAGCGGGGCGCACCGGGGAGCTGTTTTTT.

V gene TRBV28 combines with J gene TRBJ1-2, with 9 bases fitting TRBD1. Germline V CDR1 and CDR2: MDHEN, SYDVKM. After removal of 3 bases from V and 5 bases from J, the junction contained 10 bases not matched to a gene. The CDR3 sequence is 16 residues long. The CDR3 loop is CASSFWGTGSRYGYTF. The CDR3 DNA reads as TGTGCCAGCAGTTTTTGGGGGACAGGGAGTAGGTATGGCTACACCTTC.

This chain links TRBV28 with TRBJ1-5; D is ambiguous. This CDR3 is built from 13 residues. CDR1 is MDHEN and CDR2 is SYDVKM in the germline V gene. Trimming shortened V by 3 bases and J by 3 bases, and 6 bases separated the two germline ends. This chain's CDR3 is CASSFPLNQPQHF. The CDR3 region has the DNA TGTGCCAGCAGTTTTCCTCTCAATCAGCCCCAGCATTTT. Complete variable domain (other parts from reference TRBV28 and TRBJ1-5): DVKVTQSSRYLVKRTGEKVFLECVQDMDHENMFWYRQDPGLGLRLIYFSYDVKMKEKGDIPEGYSVSREKKERFSLILESASTNQTSMYLCASSFPLNQPQHFGDGTRLSIL.

The CDR3 DNA reads TGTGCCAGCAGTTTAGGGGCAGGGGGCCCAGATACGCAGTATTTT. The encoded protein is CASSLGAGGPDTQYF. V gene TRBV28 combines with J gene TRBJ2-3; 8 bases line up with TRBD1. The CDR3 is made up of 15 amino acids. Unmatched junction bases numbered 5, after V lost 2 bases and J lost 4 bases. The germline gives CDR1 MDHEN, CDR2 SYDVKM.

The CDR3 coding sequence is TGTGCCAGCAGGAGGGGGCTGGTCTCGAACACCGGGGAGCTGTTTTTT. Protein product: CASRRGLVSNTGELFF. This chain connects TRBV2 to TRBJ2-2; 7 bases are a match to TRBD1. J was trimmed by 0 bases and V by 6 bases; bases with no gene match: 7. Germline V gene sequence: CDR1 SNHLY, CDR2 FYNNEI. This CDR3 is 16 amino acids long.

The V and J genes are TRBV5-1 and TRBJ2-2, with 7 bases identical to TRBD2. Per germline, CDR1 SGHRS and CDR2 YFSETQ. The CDR3 contains 15 residues. The ends lost 5 bases at V and 3 bases at J; junction bases unmatched: 7. The CDR3 coding sequence is TGCGCCAGCAGGATCGGGGCGGGAGACACCGGGGAGCTGTTTTTT. Its translation is CASRIGAGDTGELFF.

This chain uses TRBV15 with TRBJ2-1; D gene uncertain. The germline V and J ends were trimmed by 1 base and 0 bases, with 7 bases remaining between them. CDR1 is LNHNV, CDR2 YYDKDF, per germline (reference sequence). The CDR3 has 15 amino acids. The CDR3 sequence is CATSRVRSSYNEQFF. DNA of the CDR3: TGTGCCACCAGCAGAGTTAGGAGCTCCTACAATGAGCAGTTCTTC. The full variable domain, rest sourced from reference TRBV15 and TRBJ2-1, is DAMVIQNPRYQVTQFGKPVTLSCSQTLNHNVMYWYQQKSSQAPKLLFHYYDKDFNNEADTPDNFQSRRPNTSFCFLDIRSPGLGDTAMYLCATSRVRSSYNEQFFGPGTRLTVL.

This clone was counted a single time. V is TRBV28 and J is TRBJ2-5, with a tentative D call TRBD1 (6 bases). From germline, CDR1 is MDHEN and CDR2 SYDVKM. V shed 7 bases and J shed 5 bases, with 11 bases lying between them. The CDR3 is 12 residues long. CDR3: CASTTGLETQYF. The CDR3 bases are TGTGCCAGCACGACAGGTCTCGAGACCCAGTACTTC. Drawing the rest from reference TRBV28 and TRBJ2-5, the complete variable domain is DVKVTQSSRYLVKRTGEKVFLECVQDMDHENMFWYRQDPGLGLRLIYFSYDVKMKEKGDIPEGYSVSREKKERFSLILESASTNQTSMYLCASTTGLETQYFGPGTRLLVL.

Only one count was recorded for this clone. The chain is built from TRBV30 and TRBJ2-7; 8 bases line up with TRBD1. This CDR3 comprises 14 residues. CDR1 is GTSNPN and CDR2 is SVGIG in the germline V gene (reference sequence). Trimming at V came to 2 bases and at J to 2 bases, leaving 5 bases not matched to a gene. The chain's CDR3 is CAWSTLDRAYEQYF. The DNA of the CDR3 is TGTGCCTGGAGTACCCTGGACAGGGCCTACGAGCAGTACTTC.

V gene TRBV10-3 combines with J gene TRBJ1-5; maybe TRBD1 (5 bases). This CDR3 has 18 amino acids. V was clipped by 5 bases and J by 5 bases, with 25 bases between them. CDR1 is ENHRY and CDR2 is SYGVKD in the germline V gene. CDR3 nucleotides: TGTGCCATCAGTAGCACCCTTCGGGACTCGGGGCCTTATCAGCCCCAGCATTTT. Translation: CAISSTLRDSGPYQPQHF.

This clone showed up just once. The chain is built from TRBV15 and TRBJ2-1, with a possible D match to TRBD1 (6 bases). The CDR3 has 17 amino acids. V dropped 4 bases and J dropped 4 bases, with 20 bases sitting between them. CDR1 and CDR2 from the germline V gene are LNHNV and YYDKDF (reference sequence). CDR3 sequence: CATSTNREFKIYNEQFF. The CDR3 nucleotides are TGTGCCACCAGCACAAACAGGGAGTTTAAAATTTACAATGAGCAGTTCTTC.

The chain combines TRBV5-6 with TRBJ1-3, with a possible D match to TRBD1 (5 bases). The CDR3 contains 15 residues. Germline CDR1 is SGHDT and CDR2 is YYEEEE. V gave up 7 bases and J gave up 0 bases, with 14 bases separating them. The CDR3 sequence: CASSTLDTSGNTIYF. DNA of the CDR3: TGTGCCAGCTCCACCTTGGACACCTCTGGAAACACCATATATTTT.

By frequency in the sample, this clone is medium-sized. The chain is built from TRBV21-1 and TRBJ1-2. TRBV21-1 is reported as a pseudogene. The CDR3 has 18 residues. This CDR3 reads CASSPRWWRQGRDYGYTF. The CDR3 DNA is TGTGCCAGCAGCCCCAGGTGGTGGCGGCAGGGGAGGGACTATGGCTACACCTTC.

V usage is TRBV2 and J usage is TRBJ2-1; 14 nucleotides align to TRBD2. V lost 5 bases and J lost 10; bases outside the gene matches: 10. Germline V CDR1 and CDR2: SNHLY, FYNNEI. The CDR3 loop spans 16 amino acids. The CDR3 nucleotides read TGTGCCAGCAGTAAACCGGGACTAGCGGGAGTCTTCGAGCAGTTCTTC. Amino acids: CASSKPGLAGVFEQFF.

The CDR3, as DNA: TGCGCCAGCAGCTACGCCGGGACTAGCGGGGGGATCGGGGAGCTGTTTTTT. It encodes CASSYAGTSGGIGELFF. The chain couples TRBV5-1 to TRBJ2-2; 15 bases agree with TRBD2. The CDR3 contains 17 residues. J gave up 7 bases and V 3 bases, and 7 bases lay outside the gene matches. Germline CDR1 SGHRS, CDR2 YFSETQ.

The J gene is TRBJ1-3, the V gene TRBV11-2, with TRBD1 matching over 12 bases. The CDR3 extends over 19 amino acids. Germline lookup yields CDR1 SGHAT and CDR2 FQNNGV. The J segment lost 0 bases and the V segment lost 3 bases, leaving 9 bases of the junction unmatched. This chain's CDR3 is CASSLGQGAFFLSGNTIYF. The CDR3 DNA sequence: TGTGCCAGCAGCTTGGGACAGGGGGCTTTTTTCCTCTCTGGAAACACCATATATTTT.

The chain employs TRBV6-5 and TRBJ2-3, with 11 nucleotides matching TRBD2. With 2 bases clipped from V and 4 bases from J, the junction kept 5 bases outside the gene matches. CDR3 length equals 16 residues. CDR1 is MNHEY and CDR2 is SVGAGI in the germline V gene. The CDR3 reads CASSYILAGGSDTQYF. The CDR3, as DNA: TGTGCCAGCAGTTACATCCTAGCGGGGGGATCAGATACGCAGTATTTT.

This rearrangement joins TRBV4-1 to TRBJ2-7; 7 nucleotides match TRBD1. CDR1 and CDR2 (germline): MGHRA, YSYEKL. The CDR3 sequence is 16 residues long. The V segment lost 7 bases and the J segment 0 bases; nucleotides outside the gene matches: 12. CDR3 region: CASTRGGGGSSYEQYF. CDR3 bases: TGCGCCAGCACTAGAGGGGGCGGAGGAAGCTCCTACGAGCAGTACTTC.

The V and J genes are TRBV6-5 and TRBJ2-5, with 11 bases fitting TRBD2. Germline CDR1 is MNHEY and CDR2 is SVGAGI. With 6 bases clipped from V and 8 bases from J, the junction kept 11 bases outside the gene matches. CDR3 size: 15 residues. CDR3: CASRQLAGGWETQYF. The CDR3 DNA reads TGTGCCAGCAGACAGCTAGCGGGGGGTTGGGAAACCCAGTACTTC.

About this clone: One end of the junction fails to match germline, which may point to a read error. V and J are TRBV7-7 and TRBJ2-5, with 13 nucleotides matching TRBD2. The germline V gene has CDR1 SSHAT and CDR2 FNYEAQ (reference sequence). The CDR3 contains 15 residues. The CDR3 DNA sequence: TGTGCTAGCAGCGTCACTAGCGGGGGGGCAGAGACCCAGTACTTC. The encoded protein is CASSVTSGGAETQYF.

This chain joins TRBV18 and TRBJ2-4, with D unclear. Trimming removed 6 bases from V and 3 bases from J, with 18 bases in between. This CDR3 spans 16 amino acids. Germline values: CDR1 KGHSH, CDR2 LQKENI. The CDR3 DNA follows: TGTGCCAGCTCGCTAGACTGGGTATCGGACAAAAACATTCAGTACTTC. Residues: CASSLDWVSDKNIQYF.

This rearrangement joins TRBV5-1 to TRBJ2-2; weak D call: TRBD2 (5 bases). Trimming took off 0 bases at V and 7 bases at J, with 13 bases between the two ends. The V gene's germline CDR1 is SGHRS and CDR2 YFSETQ. This CDR3 is 15 amino acids long. CDR3 in DNA: TGCGCCAGCAGCTTGGCCGCAGCGGCTTACGGGGAGCTGTTTTTT. This translates into CASSLAAAAYGELFF.